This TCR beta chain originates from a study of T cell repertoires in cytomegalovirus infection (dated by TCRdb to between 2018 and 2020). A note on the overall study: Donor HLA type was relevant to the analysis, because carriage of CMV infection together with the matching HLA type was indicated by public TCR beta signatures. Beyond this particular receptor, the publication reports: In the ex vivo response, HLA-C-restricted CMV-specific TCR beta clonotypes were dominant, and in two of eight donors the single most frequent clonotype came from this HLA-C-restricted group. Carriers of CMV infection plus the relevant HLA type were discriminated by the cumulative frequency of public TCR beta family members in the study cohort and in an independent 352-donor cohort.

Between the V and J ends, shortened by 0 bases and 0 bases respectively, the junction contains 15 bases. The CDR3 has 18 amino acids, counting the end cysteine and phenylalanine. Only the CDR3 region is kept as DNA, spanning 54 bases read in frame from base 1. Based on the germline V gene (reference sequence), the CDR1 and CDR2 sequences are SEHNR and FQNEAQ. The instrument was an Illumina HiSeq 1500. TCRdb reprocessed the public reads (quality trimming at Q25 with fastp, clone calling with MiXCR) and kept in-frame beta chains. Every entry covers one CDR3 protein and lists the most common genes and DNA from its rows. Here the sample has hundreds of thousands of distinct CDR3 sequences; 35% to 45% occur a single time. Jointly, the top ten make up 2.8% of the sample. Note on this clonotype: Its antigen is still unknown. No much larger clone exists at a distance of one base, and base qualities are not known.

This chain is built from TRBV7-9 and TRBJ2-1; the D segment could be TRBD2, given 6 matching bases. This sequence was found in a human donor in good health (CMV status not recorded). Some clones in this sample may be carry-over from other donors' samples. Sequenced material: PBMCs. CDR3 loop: CASSLAGGERGSYNEQFF. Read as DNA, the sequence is TGTGCCAGCAGCTTAGCGGGGGGTGAGAGGGGCTCCTACAATGAGCAGTTCTTC.